This T cell receptor beta chain was documented in a study of blood T cell repertoires in COVID-19. About the research overall: Donors in the United States, Italy and Spain gave samples during acute or convalescent COVID-19. The cDNA or gDNA used as material had been derived from T cells, B-cell-depleted T cells, or PBMCs.

Only one count was recorded for this clone. How the authors handled the data: Estimation of nucleated cell counts was performed using reference gene primer amplification. TCRdb's table, derived via immunoSEQ multiplex PCR, lists solely in-frame clones and lacks some. For V, J and clone size, that table is used; D and trimming come from the DNA. The data contain around 100,000 clones, 70% to 85% of them seen just once; the ten biggest clones take up roughly 3.4%. This TCR came from a woman of 80 years or more with active or convalescent COVID-19. Sample: peripheral blood.

The CDR3 coding sequence is TGTGCCAGTAGTACGGACAGGCTTAGCACAGATACGCAGTATTTT. Protein: CASSTDRLSTDTQYF. The J gene is TRBJ2-3, the V gene TRBV19; 7 bases line up with TRBD1. The CDR3 sequence is 15 residues long. The germline V gene has CDR1 LNHDA and CDR2 SQIVND (reference sequence). The trim removed 4 bases at V and 0 bases at J, leaving 4 bases unmatched.